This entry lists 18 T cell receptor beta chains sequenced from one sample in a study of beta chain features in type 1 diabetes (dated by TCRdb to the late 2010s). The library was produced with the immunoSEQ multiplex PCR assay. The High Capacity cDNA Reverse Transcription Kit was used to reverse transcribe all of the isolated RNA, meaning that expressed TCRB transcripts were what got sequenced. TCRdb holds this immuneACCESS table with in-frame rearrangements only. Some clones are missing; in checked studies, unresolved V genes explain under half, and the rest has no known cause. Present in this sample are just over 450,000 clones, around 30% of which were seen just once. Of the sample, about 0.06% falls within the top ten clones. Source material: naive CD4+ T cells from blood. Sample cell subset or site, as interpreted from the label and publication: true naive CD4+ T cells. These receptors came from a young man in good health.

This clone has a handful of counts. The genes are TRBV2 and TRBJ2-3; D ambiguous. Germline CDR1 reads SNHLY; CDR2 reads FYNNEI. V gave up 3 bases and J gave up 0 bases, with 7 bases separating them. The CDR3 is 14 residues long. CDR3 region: CASSDQHSTDTQYF. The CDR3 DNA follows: TGTGCCAGCAGTGACCAGCACAGCACAGATACGCAGTATTTT.

For the CDR3, the DNA is TGTGCCAGCAGCCCCAGCGGCGCGTTCCAAGCTTTCTTT. Residues: CASSPSGAFQAFF. The chain joins TRBV9 to TRBJ1-1, with D unclear. V shed 4 bases and J shed 9 bases, with 16 bases lying between them. Germline loops: CDR1 SGDLS, CDR2 YYNGEE. This CDR3 has 13 amino acids.

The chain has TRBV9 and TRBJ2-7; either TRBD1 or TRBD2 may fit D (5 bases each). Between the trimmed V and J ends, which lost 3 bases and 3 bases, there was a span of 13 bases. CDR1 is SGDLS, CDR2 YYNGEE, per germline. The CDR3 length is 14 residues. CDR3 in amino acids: CASSAGMGLYEQYF. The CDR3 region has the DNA TGTGCCAGCAGCGCCGGGATGGGGCTCTACGAGCAGTACTTC.

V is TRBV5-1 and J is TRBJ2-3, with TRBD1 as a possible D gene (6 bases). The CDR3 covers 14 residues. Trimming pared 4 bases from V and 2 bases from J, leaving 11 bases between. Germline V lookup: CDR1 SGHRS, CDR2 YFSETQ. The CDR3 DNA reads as TGCGCCAGCAGCGTTGGACAGACCACAGATACGCAGTATTTT. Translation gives CASSVGQTTDTQYF.

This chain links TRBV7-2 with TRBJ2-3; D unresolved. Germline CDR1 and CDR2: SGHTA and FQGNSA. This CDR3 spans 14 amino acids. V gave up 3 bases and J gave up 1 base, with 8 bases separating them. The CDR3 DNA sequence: TGTGCCAGCAGCTTCTATGGGGGCACAGATACGCAGTATTTT. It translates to CASSFYGGTDTQYF.

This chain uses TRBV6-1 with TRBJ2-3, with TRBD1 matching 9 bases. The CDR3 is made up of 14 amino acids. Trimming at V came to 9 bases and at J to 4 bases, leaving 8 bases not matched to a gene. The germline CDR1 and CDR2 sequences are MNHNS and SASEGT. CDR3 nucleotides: TGTGCCAGTCTTACAGGGGGCGCGGCAGATACGCAGTATTTT. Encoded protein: CASLTGGAADTQYF.

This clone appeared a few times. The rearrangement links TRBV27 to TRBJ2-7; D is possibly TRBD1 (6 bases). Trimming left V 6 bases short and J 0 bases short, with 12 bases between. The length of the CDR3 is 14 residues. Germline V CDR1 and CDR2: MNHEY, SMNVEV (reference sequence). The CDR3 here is CASSYRASSYEQYF. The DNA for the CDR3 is TGTGCCAGCAGCTACAGGGCCTCCTCCTACGAGCAGTACTTC.

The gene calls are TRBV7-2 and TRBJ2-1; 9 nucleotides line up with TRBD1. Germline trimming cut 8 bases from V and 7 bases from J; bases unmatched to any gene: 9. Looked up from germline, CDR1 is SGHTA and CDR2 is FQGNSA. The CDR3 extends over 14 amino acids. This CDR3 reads CASRRQGGTNEQFF. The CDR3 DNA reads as TGTGCCAGCCGTCGACAGGGGGGTACGAATGAGCAGTTCTTC.

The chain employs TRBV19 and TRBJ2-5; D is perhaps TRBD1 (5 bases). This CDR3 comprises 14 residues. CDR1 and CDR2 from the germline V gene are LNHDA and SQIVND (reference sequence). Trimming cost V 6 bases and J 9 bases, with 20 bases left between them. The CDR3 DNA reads TGTGCCAGTAGCCCGACAGCCCAAGGGGTAGCCCAGTACTTC. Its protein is CASSPTAQGVAQYF.

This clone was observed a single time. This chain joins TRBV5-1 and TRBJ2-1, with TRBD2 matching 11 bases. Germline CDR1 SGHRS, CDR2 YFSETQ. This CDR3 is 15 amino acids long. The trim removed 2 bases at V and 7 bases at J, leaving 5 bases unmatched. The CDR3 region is CASSFRLAGGNEQFF. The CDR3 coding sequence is TGCGCCAGCAGCTTTAGGCTAGCGGGAGGAAATGAGCAGTTCTTC.

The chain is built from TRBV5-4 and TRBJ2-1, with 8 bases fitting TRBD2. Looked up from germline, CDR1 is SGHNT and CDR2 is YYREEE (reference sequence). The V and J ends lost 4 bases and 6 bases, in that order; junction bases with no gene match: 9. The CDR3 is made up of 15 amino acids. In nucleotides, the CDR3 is TGTGCCAGCAGCCCCCGGGAAGCGGGAGTCAATGAGCAGTTCTTC. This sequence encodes CASSPREAGVNEQFF.

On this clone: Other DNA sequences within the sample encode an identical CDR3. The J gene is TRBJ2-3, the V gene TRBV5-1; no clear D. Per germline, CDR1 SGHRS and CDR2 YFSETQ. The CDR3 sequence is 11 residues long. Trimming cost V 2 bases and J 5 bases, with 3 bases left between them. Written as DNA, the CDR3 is TGCGCCAGCAGCTTAGAAGATACGCAGTATTTT. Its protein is CASSLEDTQYF.

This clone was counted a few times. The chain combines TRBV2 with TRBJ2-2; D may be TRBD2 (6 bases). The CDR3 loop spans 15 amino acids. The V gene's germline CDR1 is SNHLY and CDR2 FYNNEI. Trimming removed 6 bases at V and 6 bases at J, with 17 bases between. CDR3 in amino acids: CASSGHGGKAGELFF. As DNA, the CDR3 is TGTGCCAGCAGCGGTCATGGAGGGAAGGCCGGGGAGCTGTTTTTT.

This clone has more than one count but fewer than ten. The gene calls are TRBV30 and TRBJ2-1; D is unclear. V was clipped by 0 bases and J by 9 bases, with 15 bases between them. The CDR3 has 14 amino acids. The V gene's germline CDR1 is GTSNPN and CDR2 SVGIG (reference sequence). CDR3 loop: CAWSVPQRRGEQFF. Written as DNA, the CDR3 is TGTGCCTGGAGTGTACCCCAGCGTCGAGGTGAGCAGTTCTTC.

The CDR3 region has the DNA TGTGCCAGCAGCCAATTTGGCTCCAAGGAGCAGTTCTTC. The encoded protein is CASSQFGSKEQFF. The rearrangement uses TRBV27 and TRBJ2-1; D is undetermined. The CDR3 is made up of 13 amino acids. V lost 6 bases to trimming and J lost 10 bases, with 16 bases between them. Germline V CDR1 and CDR2: MNHEY, SMNVEV (reference sequence).

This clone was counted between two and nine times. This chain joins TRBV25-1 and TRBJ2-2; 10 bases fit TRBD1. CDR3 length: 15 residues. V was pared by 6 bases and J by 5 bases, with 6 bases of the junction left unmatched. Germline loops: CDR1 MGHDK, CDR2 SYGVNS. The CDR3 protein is CASRDPGQGTGELFF. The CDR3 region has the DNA TGTGCCAGCAGAGACCCGGGACAGGGGACCGGGGAGCTGTTTTTT.

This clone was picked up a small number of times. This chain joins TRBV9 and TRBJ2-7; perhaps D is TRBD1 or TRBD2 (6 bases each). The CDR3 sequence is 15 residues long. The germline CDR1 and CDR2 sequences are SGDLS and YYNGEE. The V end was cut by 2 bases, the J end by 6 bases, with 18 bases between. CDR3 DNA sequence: TGTGCCAGCAGCGTTACGGGGGCCACCGGCGGCGAGCAGTACTTC. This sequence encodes CASSVTGATGGEQYF. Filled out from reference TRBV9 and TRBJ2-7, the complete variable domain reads DSGVTQTPKHLITATGQRVTLRCSPRSGDLSVYWYQQSLDQGLQFLIQYYNGEERAKGNILERFSAQQFPDLHSELNLSSLELGDSALYFCASSVTGATGGEQYFGPGTRLTVT.

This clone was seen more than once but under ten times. The CDR3 spells CAISAAALDTDTQYF. The CDR3 DNA reads TGTGCCATCAGTGCGGCGGCCCTAGACACAGATACGCAGTATTTT. The chain employs TRBV10-3 and TRBJ2-3; D is undetermined. CDR1 is ENHRY and CDR2 is SYGVKD in the germline V gene. Between the trimmed V and J ends, which lost 4 bases and 2 bases, there was a span of 13 bases. CDR3 length equals 15 residues.